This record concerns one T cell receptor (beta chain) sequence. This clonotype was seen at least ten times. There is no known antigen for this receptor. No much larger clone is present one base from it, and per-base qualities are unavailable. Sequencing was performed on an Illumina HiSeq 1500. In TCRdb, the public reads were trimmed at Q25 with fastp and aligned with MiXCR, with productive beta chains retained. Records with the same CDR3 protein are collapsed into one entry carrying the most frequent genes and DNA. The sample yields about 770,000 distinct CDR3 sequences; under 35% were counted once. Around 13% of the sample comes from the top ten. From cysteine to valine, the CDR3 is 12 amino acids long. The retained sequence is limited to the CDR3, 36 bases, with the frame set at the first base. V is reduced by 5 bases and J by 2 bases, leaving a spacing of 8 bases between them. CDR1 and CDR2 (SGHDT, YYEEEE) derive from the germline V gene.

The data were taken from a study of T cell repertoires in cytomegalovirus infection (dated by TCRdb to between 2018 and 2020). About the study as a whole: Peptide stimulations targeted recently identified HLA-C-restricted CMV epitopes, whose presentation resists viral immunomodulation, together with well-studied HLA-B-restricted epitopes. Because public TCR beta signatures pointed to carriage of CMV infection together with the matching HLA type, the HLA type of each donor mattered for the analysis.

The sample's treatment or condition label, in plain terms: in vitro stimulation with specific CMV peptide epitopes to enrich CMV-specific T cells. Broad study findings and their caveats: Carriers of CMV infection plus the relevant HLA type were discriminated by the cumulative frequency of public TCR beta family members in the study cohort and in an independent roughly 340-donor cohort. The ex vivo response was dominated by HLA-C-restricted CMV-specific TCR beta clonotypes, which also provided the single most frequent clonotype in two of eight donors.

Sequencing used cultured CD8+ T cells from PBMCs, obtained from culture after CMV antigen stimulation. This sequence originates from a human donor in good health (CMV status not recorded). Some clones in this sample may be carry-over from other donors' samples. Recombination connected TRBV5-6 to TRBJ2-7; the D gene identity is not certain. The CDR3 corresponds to CASSFGPYEQYV. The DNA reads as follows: TGTGCCAGCAGTTTTGGCCCCTACGAGCAGTACGTC.